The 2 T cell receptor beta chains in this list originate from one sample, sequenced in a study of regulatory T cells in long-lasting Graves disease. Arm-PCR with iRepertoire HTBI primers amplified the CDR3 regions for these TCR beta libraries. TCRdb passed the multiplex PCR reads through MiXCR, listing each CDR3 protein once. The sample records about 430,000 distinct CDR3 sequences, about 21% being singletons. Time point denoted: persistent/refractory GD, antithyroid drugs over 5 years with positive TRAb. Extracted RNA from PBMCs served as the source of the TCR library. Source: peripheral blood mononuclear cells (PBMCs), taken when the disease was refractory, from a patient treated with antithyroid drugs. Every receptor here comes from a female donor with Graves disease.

CDR3 region: CASSLVVSDSINYGYTF. As DNA, the CDR3 is TGTGCCAGCAGCTTAGTAGTATCAGATTCAATTAACTATGGCTACACCTTC. The rearrangement joins TRBV7-2 to TRBJ1-2; D is undetermined. Germline CDR1 is SGHTA and CDR2 is FQGNSA. The CDR3 is 17 amino acids. V dropped 1 base and J dropped 1 base, with 16 bases sitting between them. Variable domain in full (rest from reference TRBV7-2 and TRBJ1-2): GAGVSQSPSNKVTEKGKDVELRCDPISGHTALYWYRQSLGQGLEFLIYFQGNSAPDKSGLPSDRFSAERTGGSVSTLTIQRTQQEDSAVYLCASSLVVSDSINYGYTFGSGTRLTVV.

CDR3 nucleotide sequence: TGCGCCAGCAGCCAACCATGGGAGGGCCACGAGCAGTACTTC. Protein: CASSQPWEGHEQYF. The V call is TRBV4-1, the J call TRBJ2-7; 7 bases map to TRBD2. J lost 5 bases, V lost 2 bases, and 6 bases had no gene match. CDR1 MGHRA and CDR2 YSYEKL come from the germline V gene. The CDR3 is made up of 14 amino acids.